This TCR beta chain came from a study of molecular identifiers for immune sequencing clone quantification. The study's findings and limits: In naive cells, under 1% of molecules belonged to clones above 20 RNA copies, against over 97% in effector cells.

From the PCR reads, TCRdb called clonotypes with MiXCR, one entry per CDR3 protein. Found here are more than 450,000 distinct CDR3 sequences, about a fifth of them singletons; the top ten hold around 0.84%. From germline, CDR1 is SQVTM and CDR2 ANQGSEA. The CDR3 extends over 13 amino acids. To note about this clonotype: Its antigen is not known. At one boundary the junction diverges from the germline segment, which might be a read error.

Sequencing was done on a sample of naive CD8+ T cells from blood, with Jurkat cell RNA spiked in. The subset was: FACS-sorted CD8+CD4-CCR7+CD45RA+ naive T cells. The receptor was derived from a human donor in good health. Some libraries in this study had Jurkat cell RNA spiked in. The chain carries TRBV29-1 and TRBJ2-5; TRBD1 might be the D (6 bases). CDR3 DNA sequence: TGCGGCGTTGACGCAGGGGCCGGGGTGATCCAGTACTTC. As protein: CGVDAGAGVIQYF. Combining the CDR3 with reference TRBV29-1 and TRBJ2-5 gives the whole variable domain SAVISQKPSRDICQRGTSLTIQCQVDSQVTMMFWYRQQPGQSLTLIATANQGSEATYESGFVIDKFPISRPNLTFSTLTVSNMSPEDSSIYLCGVDAGAGVIQYFGPGTRLLVL.